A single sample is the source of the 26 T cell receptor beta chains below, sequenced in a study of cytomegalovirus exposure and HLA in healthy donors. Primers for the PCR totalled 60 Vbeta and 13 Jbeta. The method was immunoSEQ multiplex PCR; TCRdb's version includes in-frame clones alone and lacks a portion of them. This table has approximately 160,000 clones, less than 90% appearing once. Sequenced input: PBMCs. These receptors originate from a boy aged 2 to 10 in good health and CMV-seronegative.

In nucleotides, the CDR3 is TGCGCCAGCAGGCCACCTACCACAGATACGCAGTATTTT. It is translated as CASRPPTTDTQYF. The V gene is TRBV10-2, the J gene TRBJ2-3; D is unclear. In germline, CDR1 is WSHSY, CDR2 SAAADI. V was cut by 6 bases and J by 2 bases, with 9 bases left in between. This CDR3 contains 13 residues.

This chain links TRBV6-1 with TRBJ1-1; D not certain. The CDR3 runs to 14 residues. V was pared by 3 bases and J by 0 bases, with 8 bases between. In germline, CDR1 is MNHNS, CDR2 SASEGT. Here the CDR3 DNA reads TGTGCCAGCAGTGATTTGCAGATGAACACTGAAGCTTTCTTT. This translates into CASSDLQMNTEAFF.

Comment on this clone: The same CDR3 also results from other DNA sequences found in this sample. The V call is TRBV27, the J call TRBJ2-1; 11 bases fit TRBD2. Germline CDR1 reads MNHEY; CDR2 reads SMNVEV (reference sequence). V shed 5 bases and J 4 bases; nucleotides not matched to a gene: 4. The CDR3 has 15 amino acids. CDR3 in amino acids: CASSTGTSGYNEQFF. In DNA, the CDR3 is TGTGCCAGCAGTACTGGGACTAGCGGATACAATGAGCAGTTCTTC.

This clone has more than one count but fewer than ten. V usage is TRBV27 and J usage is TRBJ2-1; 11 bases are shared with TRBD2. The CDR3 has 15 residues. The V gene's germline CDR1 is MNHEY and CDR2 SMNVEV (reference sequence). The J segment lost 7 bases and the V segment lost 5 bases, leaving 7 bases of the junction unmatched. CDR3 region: CASSKGLAALNEQFF. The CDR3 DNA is TGTGCCAGCAGTAAGGGACTAGCGGCTTTAAATGAGCAGTTCTTC.

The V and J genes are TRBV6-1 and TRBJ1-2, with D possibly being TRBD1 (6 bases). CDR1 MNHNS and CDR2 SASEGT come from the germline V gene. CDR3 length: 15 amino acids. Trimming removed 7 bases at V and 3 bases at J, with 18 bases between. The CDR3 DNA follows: TGTGCCAGCACCCTTCGGGGGGCTAAATACTATGGCTACACCTTC. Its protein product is CASTLRGAKYYGYTF.

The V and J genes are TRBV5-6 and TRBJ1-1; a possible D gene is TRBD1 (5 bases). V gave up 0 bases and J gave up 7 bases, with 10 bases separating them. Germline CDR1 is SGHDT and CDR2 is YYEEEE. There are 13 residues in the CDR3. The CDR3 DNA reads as TGTGCCAGCAGCTTGGGTGGGGGAGGTGAAGCTTTCTTT. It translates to CASSLGGGGEAFF.

The CDR3 reads CASSSQATGIGELFF. The CDR3 coding sequence is TGTGCCAGCAGCTCCCAGGCGACAGGGATCGGGGAGCTGTTTTTT. This sequence joins TRBV7-8 and TRBJ2-2, with TRBD1 matching over 7 bases. The CDR3 covers 15 residues. The germline V gene encodes CDR1 SGHVS and CDR2 FQNEAQ. The trim removed 4 bases at V and 7 bases at J, leaving 9 bases unmatched.

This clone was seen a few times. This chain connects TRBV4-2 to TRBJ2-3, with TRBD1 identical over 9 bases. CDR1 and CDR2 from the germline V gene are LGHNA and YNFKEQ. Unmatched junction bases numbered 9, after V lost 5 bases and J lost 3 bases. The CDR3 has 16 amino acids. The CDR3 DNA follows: TGTGCCAGCAGCAAACGGACAGGGGTCACAACAGATACGCAGTATTTT. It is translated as CASSKRTGVTTDTQYF.

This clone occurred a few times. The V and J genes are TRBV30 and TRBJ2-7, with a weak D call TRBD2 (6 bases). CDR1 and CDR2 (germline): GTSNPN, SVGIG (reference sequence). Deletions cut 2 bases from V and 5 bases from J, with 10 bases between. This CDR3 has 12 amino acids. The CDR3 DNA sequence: TGTGCCTGGAGTCGGGACTGGCACGAGCAGTACTTC. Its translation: CAWSRDWHEQYF.

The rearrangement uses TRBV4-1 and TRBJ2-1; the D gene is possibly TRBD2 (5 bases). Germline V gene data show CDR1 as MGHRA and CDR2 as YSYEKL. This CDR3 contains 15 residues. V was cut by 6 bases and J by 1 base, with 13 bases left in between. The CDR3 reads CASRQLGSSYNEQFF. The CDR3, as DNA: TGCGCCAGCAGACAACTAGGATCTTCCTACAATGAGCAGTTCTTC.

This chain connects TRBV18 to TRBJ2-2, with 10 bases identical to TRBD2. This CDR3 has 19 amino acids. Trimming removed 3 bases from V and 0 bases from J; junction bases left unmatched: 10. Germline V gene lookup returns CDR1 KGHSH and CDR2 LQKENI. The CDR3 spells CASSPLLAGISSNTGELFF. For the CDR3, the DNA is TGTGCCAGCTCACCTTTACTAGCGGGAATTTCCTCGAACACCGGGGAGCTGTTTTTT.

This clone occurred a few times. The CDR3 protein is CASSYRDRYNEQFF. CDR3 sequence (DNA): TGTGCCAGCAGTTACCGGGACAGATACAATGAGCAGTTCTTC. The chain recombines TRBV6-6 with TRBJ2-1; 7 bases are a match to TRBD1. V shed 2 bases, J shed 4 bases, and the junction held 2 bases outside the gene matches. From germline, CDR1 is MNHNY and CDR2 SVGAGI (reference sequence). The CDR3 sequence is 14 residues long.

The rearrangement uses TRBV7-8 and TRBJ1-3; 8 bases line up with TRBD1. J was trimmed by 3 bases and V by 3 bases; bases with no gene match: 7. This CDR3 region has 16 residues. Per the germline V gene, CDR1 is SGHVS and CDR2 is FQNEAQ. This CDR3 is CASSFQTGTGGNTIYF. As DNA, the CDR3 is TGTGCCAGCAGCTTTCAAACCGGGACAGGTGGAAACACCATATATTTT.

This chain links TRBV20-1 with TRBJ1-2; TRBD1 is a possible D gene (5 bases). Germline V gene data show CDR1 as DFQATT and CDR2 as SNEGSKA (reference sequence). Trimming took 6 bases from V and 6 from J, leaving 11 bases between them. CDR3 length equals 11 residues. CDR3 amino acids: CSAGPGNGYTF. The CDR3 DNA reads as TGCAGTGCAGGGCCAGGGAATGGCTACACCTTC.

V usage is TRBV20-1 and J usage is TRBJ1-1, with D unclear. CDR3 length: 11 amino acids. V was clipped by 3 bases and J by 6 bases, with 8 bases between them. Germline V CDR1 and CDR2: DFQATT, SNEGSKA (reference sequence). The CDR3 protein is CSASNFAEAFF. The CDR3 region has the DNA TGCAGTGCTAGTAACTTTGCTGAAGCTTTCTTT.

This chain's CDR3 is CASSALGGSSYEQYF. CDR3 sequence (DNA): TGTGCCAGCAGCGCGCTTGGGGGGAGCTCCTACGAGCAGTACTTC. The V gene is TRBV6-1, the J gene TRBJ2-7, with D possibly TRBD2 on 6 matching bases. V gave up 6 bases and J gave up 0 bases, with 15 bases separating them. The CDR3 covers 15 residues. Germline V gives CDR1 MNHNS, CDR2 SASEGT.

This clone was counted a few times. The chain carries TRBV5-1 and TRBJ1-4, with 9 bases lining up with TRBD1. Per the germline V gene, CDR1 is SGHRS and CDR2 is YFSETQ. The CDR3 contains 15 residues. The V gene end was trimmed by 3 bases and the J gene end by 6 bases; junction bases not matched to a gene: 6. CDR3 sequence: CASSSSGTGYEKLFF. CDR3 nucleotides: TGCGCCAGCAGCTCGTCAGGGACAGGGTATGAAAAACTGTTTTTT.

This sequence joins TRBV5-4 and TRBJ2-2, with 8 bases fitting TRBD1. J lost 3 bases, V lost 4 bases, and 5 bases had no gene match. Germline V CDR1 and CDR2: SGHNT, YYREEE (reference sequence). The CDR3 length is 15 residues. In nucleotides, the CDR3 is TGTGCCAGCAGCCCCAGGGGGCCGCACACCGGGGAGCTGTTTTTT. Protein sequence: CASSPRGPHTGELFF. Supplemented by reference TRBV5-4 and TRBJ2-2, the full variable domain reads ETGVTQSPTHLIKTRGQQVTLRCSSQSGHNTVSWYQQALGQGPQFIFQYYREEENGRGNFPPRFSGLQFPNYSSELNVNALELDDSALYLCASSPRGPHTGELFFGEGSRLTVL.

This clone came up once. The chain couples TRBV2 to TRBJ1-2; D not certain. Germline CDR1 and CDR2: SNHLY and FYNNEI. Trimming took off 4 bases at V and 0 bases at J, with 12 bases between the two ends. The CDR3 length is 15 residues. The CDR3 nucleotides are TGTGCCAGCAGTGTACGGGGTAAAGCTAACTATGGCTACACCTTC. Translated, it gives CASSVRGKANYGYTF.

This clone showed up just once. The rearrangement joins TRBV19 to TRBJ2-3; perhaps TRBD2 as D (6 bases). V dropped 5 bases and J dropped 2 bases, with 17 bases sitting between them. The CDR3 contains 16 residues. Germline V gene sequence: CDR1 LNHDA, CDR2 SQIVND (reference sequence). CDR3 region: CASSAGTRPFTDTQYF. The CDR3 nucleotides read TGTGCCAGTAGTGCGGGGACTCGACCCTTCACAGATACGCAGTATTTT.

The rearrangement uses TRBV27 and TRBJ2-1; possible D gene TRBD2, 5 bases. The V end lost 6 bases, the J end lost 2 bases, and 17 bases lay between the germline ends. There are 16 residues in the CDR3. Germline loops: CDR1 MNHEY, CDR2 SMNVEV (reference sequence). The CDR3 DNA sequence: TGTGCCAGCAGCTTCAAAGCGGCACTACCCTACAATGAGCAGTTCTTC. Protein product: CASSFKAALPYNEQFF.

CDR3 sequence reads: CASSPHLSGTGGTSGVTGELFF. In DNA, the CDR3 is TGTGCCAGCAGCCCTCACTTGTCCGGGACAGGGGGCACTAGCGGGGTTACCGGGGAGCTGTTTTTT. This chain joins TRBV9 and TRBJ2-2; 12 bases line up with TRBD1. Trimming at V came to 4 bases and at J to 5 bases, leaving 24 bases not matched to a gene. The germline V gene encodes CDR1 SGDLS and CDR2 YYNGEE. CDR3 length: 22 amino acids. Supplemented by reference TRBV9 and TRBJ2-2, the full variable domain reads DSGVTQTPKHLITATGQRVTLRCSPRSGDLSVYWYQQSLDQGLQFLIQYYNGEERAKGNILERFSAQQFPDLHSELNLSSLELGDSALYFCASSPHLSGTGGTSGVTGELFFGEGSRLTVL.

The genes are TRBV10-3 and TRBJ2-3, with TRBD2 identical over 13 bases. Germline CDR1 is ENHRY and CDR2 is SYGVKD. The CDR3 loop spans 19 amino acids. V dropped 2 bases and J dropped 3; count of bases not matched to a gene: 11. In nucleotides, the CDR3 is TGTGCCATCAGTGAGCTCCTGACTAGCGGGAGGAGGGGGACAGATACGCAGTATTTT. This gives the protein CAISELLTSGRRGTDTQYF.

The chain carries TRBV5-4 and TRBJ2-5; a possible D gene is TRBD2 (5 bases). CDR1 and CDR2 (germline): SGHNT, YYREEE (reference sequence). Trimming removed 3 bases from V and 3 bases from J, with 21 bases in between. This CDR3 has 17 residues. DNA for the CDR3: TGTGCCAGCAGCTCGTATTTGGGAGCGGTAGTAAAAGAGACCCAGTACTTC. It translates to CASSSYLGAVVKETQYF.

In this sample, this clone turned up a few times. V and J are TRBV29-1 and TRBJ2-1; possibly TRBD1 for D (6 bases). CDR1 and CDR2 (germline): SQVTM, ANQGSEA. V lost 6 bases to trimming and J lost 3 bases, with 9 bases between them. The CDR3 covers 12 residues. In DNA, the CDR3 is TGCAGCGTGGAGGACAGCTACAATGAGCAGTTCTTC. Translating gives CSVEDSYNEQFF.

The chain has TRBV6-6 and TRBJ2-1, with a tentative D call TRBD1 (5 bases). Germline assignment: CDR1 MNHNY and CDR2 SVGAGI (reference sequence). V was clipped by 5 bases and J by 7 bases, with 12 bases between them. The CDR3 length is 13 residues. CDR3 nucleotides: TGTGCCAGCAGTCCAGAAGGGGTTAATGAGCAGTTCTTC. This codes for CASSPEGVNEQFF.